This T cell receptor (beta chain) originates from a study of OX40 agonist ivuxolimab in advanced cancers. Background on the study: Enrolled patients in dose escalation had cancers that were hepatocellular carcinoma, melanoma, renal cell or head and neck cancer.

Profiling relied on immunoSEQ multiplex PCR, and the TCRdb table lists in-frame clones only, not all of them. This sample has approximately 57,000 clones, with over 80% found just once. Baseline, cycle 4 day 1, and cycle 7 day 1 were the blood sampling points. Germline lookup yields CDR1 SNHLY and CDR2 FYNNEI. The CDR3 runs 15 residues. The V gene end was trimmed by 5 bases and the J gene end by 2 bases; junction bases not matched to a gene: 9. This sequence originates from an adult with an advanced solid tumor such as melanoma, head and neck, liver or kidney cancer. J is TRBJ2-7 and V is TRBV2, with 7 positions matching TRBD2. The material sequenced was CD4+ or CD8+ T cells sorted from blood, taken in a trial of the OX40 agonist ivuxolimab. The CDR3 sequence is CASSRERGSPYEQYF. For the CDR3, the DNA is TGTGCCAGCAGTCGAGAGCGGGGTTCCCCCTACGAGCAGTACTTC.